The 9 T cell receptor beta chains below all came from one sample that was sequenced in a study of shared clonotypes between healthy human individuals. The repertoire was sequenced with immunoSEQ multiplex PCR; TCRdb's copy has only in-frame clones and lacks some. The table has almost 750,000 clones, roughly 72% seen once. Sequenced input: memory CD4+ T cells sorted from blood. Noted subset: CD45RA-negative fraction. These receptors were obtained from a woman in her 30s in good health.

J is TRBJ2-1 and V is TRBV29-1; TRBD2 matches 10 bases. Germline lookup yields CDR1 SQVTM and CDR2 ANQGSEA. The CDR3 runs 16 residues. The V segment lost 4 bases and the J segment 4 bases; nucleotides outside the gene matches: 10. For the CDR3, the DNA is TGCAGCGTTGTCAGGGCTAGCGGGAGCAAATACAATGAGCAGTTCTTC. Its protein is CSVVRASGSKYNEQFF.

The chain has TRBV2 and TRBJ1-2; perhaps TRBD1 as D (5 bases). Trimming cost V 6 bases and J 2 bases, with 13 bases left between them. This CDR3 has 14 amino acids. Germline V lookup: CDR1 SNHLY, CDR2 FYNNEI. CDR3 loop: CASRRSTENYGYTF. CDR3 sequence (DNA): TGTGCCAGCAGACGATCGACAGAAAACTATGGCTACACCTTC. The entire variable domain, with the rest obtained from reference TRBV2 and TRBJ1-2, is as follows: EPEVTQTPSHQVTQMGQEVILRCVPISNHLYFYWYRQILGQKVEFLVSFYNNEISEKSEIFDDQFSVERPDGSNFTLKIRSTKLEDSAMYFCASRRSTENYGYTFGSGTRLTVV.

A note on this clone: Distinct nucleotide sequences in the sample also encode this CDR3. The chain links TRBV7-2 to TRBJ2-1; 8 positions match TRBD2. This CDR3 comprises 15 residues. Trimming took 4 bases from V and 7 from J; bases not matched to a gene: 9. The germline V gene encodes CDR1 SGHTA and CDR2 FQGNSA. The CDR3, as DNA: TGTGCCAGCAGCTCCTTAGCGGGATTGGGAAATGAGCAGTTCTTC. This gives the protein CASSSLAGLGNEQFF.

This rearrangement joins TRBV30 to TRBJ1-1; TRBD1 is a possible D gene (5 bases). CDR1 is GTSNPN, CDR2 SVGIG, per germline (reference sequence). The CDR3 spans 10 residues. V lost 8 bases and J lost 7, with 11 bases in between. The CDR3 nucleotides read TGTGCCGGACATCGTAGTGAAGCTTTCTTT. Translating it yields CAGHRSEAFF. Full variable domain (remainder filled in from reference TRBV30 and TRBJ1-1): SQTIHQWPATLVQPVGSPLSLECTVEGTSNPNLYWYRQAAGRGLQLLFYSVGIGQISSEVPQNLSASRPQDRQFILSSKKLLLSDSGFYLCAGHRSEAFFGQGTRLTVV.

The chain is built from TRBV2 and TRBJ2-3; the D is unclear. Germline-derived CDR1 and CDR2 are SNHLY and FYNNEI. The CDR3 loop spans 11 amino acids. V was shortened by 6 bases and J by 6 bases, with 7 bases between the two germline ends. CDR3 nucleotide sequence: TGTGCCAGCAGCCTTCTGGATACGCAGTATTTT. Its translation is CASSLLDTQYF.

The V gene is TRBV5-1, the J gene TRBJ1-2; D is perhaps TRBD1 (6 bases). With 6 bases removed from V and 6 bases from J, the gap between germline ends came to 18 bases. The CDR3 has 14 residues. CDR1 and CDR2 from the germline V gene are SGHRS and YFSETQ. The CDR3 nucleotides are TGCGCCAGCACCGGGGGGCGGCTAGGGGATGGCTACACCTTC. It translates to CASTGGRLGDGYTF.

The chain has TRBV5-4 and TRBJ2-7; 10 nucleotides match TRBD2. The germline V gene has CDR1 SGHNT and CDR2 YYREEE (reference sequence). CDR3 length: 15 residues. Losses at the gene ends were 0 bases for V and 5 bases for J; bases not matched to a gene: 5. The CDR3: CASSLALAGVNEQYF. CDR3 in DNA: TGTGCCAGCAGCTTGGCCCTAGCGGGAGTTAACGAGCAGTACTTC.

The chain employs TRBV18 and TRBJ2-3, with no clear D. Trimming took off 0 bases at V and 2 bases at J, with 9 bases between the two ends. This CDR3 is 15 amino acids long. Per the germline V gene, CDR1 is KGHSH and CDR2 is LQKENI. CDR3: CASSPPHLLTDTQYF. Here the CDR3 DNA reads TGTGCCAGCTCACCACCGCACTTGCTCACAGATACGCAGTATTTT. The full variable domain, rest sourced from reference TRBV18 and TRBJ2-3, is NAGVMQNPRHLVRRRGQEARLRCSPMKGHSHVYWYRQLPEEGLKFMVYLQKENIIDESGMPKERFSAEFPKEGPSILRIQQVVRGDSAAYFCASSPPHLLTDTQYFGPGTRLTVL.

The chain uses TRBV27 and TRBJ2-1; TRBD2 matches 9 bases. J lost 2 bases, V lost 6 bases, and 2 bases had no gene match. Germline V lookup: CDR1 MNHEY, CDR2 SMNVEV (reference sequence). The CDR3 consists of 14 residues. For the CDR3, the DNA is TGTGCCAGCAGGGCGGGAGGGCCCTACAATGAGCAGTTCTTC. It specifies CASRAGGPYNEQFF.